The 27 T cell receptor beta chains listed next were all sequenced from one sample in a study of blood T cell repertoires in COVID-19. Generated by immunoSEQ multiplex PCR, the TCRdb table keeps only in-frame clones and is missing some. In the table there are roughly 280,000 clones, approximately 86% of which are singletons. The sequenced sample was peripheral blood. These receptors all come from a man aged 25-45 years with active or convalescent COVID-19.

This chain joins TRBV7-9 and TRBJ1-2, with TRBD1 identical over 8 bases. Germline-derived CDR1 and CDR2 are SEHNR and FQNEAQ (reference sequence). The J segment lost 2 bases and the V segment lost 5 bases, leaving 7 bases of the junction unmatched. This CDR3 contains 15 residues. CDR3 amino acids: CASSPRTGRNYGYTF. The CDR3 DNA reads TGTGCCAGCAGCCCGAGGACAGGGCGGAACTATGGCTACACCTTC. Together with reference TRBV7-9 and TRBJ1-2, the CDR3 gives the full variable domain: DTGVSQNPRHKITKRGQNVTFRCDPISEHNRLYWYRQTLGQGPEFLTYFQNEAQLEKSRLLSDRFSAERPKGSFSTLEIQRTEQGDSAMYLCASSPRTGRNYGYTFGSGTRLTVV.

This clone has just one count. The J gene is TRBJ1-1, the V gene TRBV29-1, with a possible D match to TRBD1 (5 bases). The CDR3 sequence is 14 residues long. Germline loops: CDR1 SQVTM, CDR2 ANQGSEA. V was clipped by 3 bases and J by 2 bases, with 13 bases between them. The CDR3 is CSVEGGSGNTEAFF. The DNA of the CDR3 is TGCAGCGTTGAGGGGGGTTCCGGAAACACTGAAGCTTTCTTT.

The chain carries TRBV27 and TRBJ1-5, with TRBD1 as a possible D gene (5 bases). The germline gives CDR1 MNHEY, CDR2 SMNVEV (reference sequence). The CDR3 spans 14 residues. The V gene lost 4 bases and the J gene lost 13 bases, with 20 bases spanning the gap. The CDR3 is CASSSRTEDKAQHF. The CDR3 DNA sequence: TGTGCCAGCAGTTCCCGCACCGAGGACAAAGCACAGCATTTT.

The CDR3 DNA reads as TGTGCCAGCAAGACAGGGTTGGAAGCTTTCTTT. Translation gives CASKTGLEAFF. This chain links TRBV2 with TRBJ1-1; 7 positions match TRBD1. J gave up 8 bases and V 7 bases, and 4 bases lay outside the gene matches. CDR1 and CDR2 (germline): SNHLY, FYNNEI. The CDR3 spans 11 residues.

This chain joins TRBV19 and TRBJ1-5, with D hard to call. Germline CDR1 and CDR2: LNHDA and SQIVND (reference sequence). Trimming cost V 6 bases and J 1 base, with 13 bases left between them. The CDR3 totals 15 residues. CDR3 nucleotide sequence: TGTGCCAGTAGATGGGGTGCGGGGAGCAATCAGCCCCAGCATTTT. Protein product: CASRWGAGSNQPQHF.

J is TRBJ2-3 and V is TRBV5-1; 7 bases are a match to TRBD1. With V trimmed by 2 bases and J by 4 bases, 7 bases remained unmatched. The germline V gene encodes CDR1 SGHRS and CDR2 YFSETQ. The CDR3 is 15 residues long. CDR3: CASSFFDRAADTQYF. The CDR3 region has the DNA TGCGCCAGCAGCTTCTTCGACAGGGCGGCAGATACGCAGTATTTT.

The rearrangement joins TRBV6-2 or TRBV6-3 to TRBJ1-1, with TRBD1 matching 8 bases. The germline gives CDR1 MNHEY, CDR2 SVGEGT. J was trimmed by 2 bases and V by 4 bases; bases with no gene match: 3. The CDR3 totals 14 residues. CDR3 nucleotide sequence: TGTGCCAGCAGTTTAGGACAGGGTAACACTGAAGCTTTCTTT. Its translation is CASSLGQGNTEAFF.

The J gene is TRBJ1-6, the V gene TRBV9, with 11 bases identical to TRBD1. The CDR3 has 17 residues. Germline loops: CDR1 SGDLS, CDR2 YYNGEE. Trimming cost V 0 bases and J 9 bases; bases outside gene matches: 8. Here the CDR3 reads CASSVGGQGARSSPLHF. CDR3 nucleotides: TGTGCCAGCAGCGTAGGTGGACAGGGGGCGCGGTCTTCACCCCTCCACTTT.

This clone showed up just once. This chain connects TRBV28 to TRBJ1-3; 8 bases line up with TRBD1. The CDR3 runs to 14 residues. Looked up from germline, CDR1 is MDHEN and CDR2 is SYDVKM. V was pared by 6 bases and J by 4 bases, with 5 bases of the junction left unmatched. The CDR3, as DNA: TGTGCCAGCAGGCCCCAGGGGGCGGGAAACACCATATATTTT. Its translation is CASRPQGAGNTIYF.

V usage is TRBV7-9 and J usage is TRBJ2-5; D might be TRBD1 (7 bases). CDR1 is SEHNR, CDR2 FQNEAQ, per germline (reference sequence). Trimming removed 5 bases at V and 4 bases at J, with 14 bases between. This CDR3 region has 14 residues. The CDR3 DNA sequence: TGTGCCAGCAGCGCTAGACAGGGAGGAGAGACCCAGTACTTC. This codes for CASSARQGGETQYF.

The V and J genes are TRBV1 and TRBJ1-4; TRBD1, the table's D call, was not compared with the DNA. TRBV1 is a recognized pseudogene. The CDR3 totals 15 residues. CDR3 residues: CTSSQGVQGFEKLFF. The CDR3 DNA sequence: TGCACCAGCAGCCAAGGAGTACAGGGTTTTGAAAAACTGTTTTTT.

The chain is built from TRBV5-4 and TRBJ1-6, with D possibly being TRBD1 (6 bases). CDR3 length equals 15 residues. Looked up from germline, CDR1 is SGHNT and CDR2 is YYREEE (reference sequence). V was cut by 1 base and J by 8 bases, with 13 bases left in between. The CDR3 spells CASSLTQGIDSPLHF. In DNA form, the CDR3 reads TGTGCCAGCAGCTTGACACAGGGTATTGATTCACCCCTCCACTTT.

The rearrangement links TRBV5-1 to TRBJ2-1, with 9 bases lining up with TRBD1. The CDR3 length is 16 residues. CDR1 and CDR2 from the germline V gene are SGHRS and YFSETQ. V lost 0 bases, J lost 5 bases, and 6 bases stayed unmatched. The CDR3 region has the DNA TGCGCCAGCAGCTTGGACAGGGGGCGCCCGGACAATGAGCAGTTCTTC. Its translation is CASSLDRGRPDNEQFF.

The table lists this clone with a count of one. The chain employs TRBV2 and TRBJ1-4; TRBD1 matches 10 bases. V lost 7 bases to trimming and J lost 1 base; unmatched junction nucleotides: 6. Germline CDR1 is SNHLY and CDR2 is FYNNEI. The CDR3 contains 16 residues. The CDR3 coding sequence is TGTGCCAGCAAGTTGGGACAGGGGAGAACTAATGAAAAACTGTTTTTT. Translating it yields CASKLGQGRTNEKLFF. The whole variable domain, filled in from reference TRBV2 and TRBJ1-4, reads EPEVTQTPSHQVTQMGQEVILRCVPISNHLYFYWYRQILGQKVEFLVSFYNNEISEKSEIFDDQFSVERPDGSNFTLKIRSTKLEDSAMYFCASKLGQGRTNEKLFFGSGTQLSVL.

The chain uses TRBV5-1 and TRBJ2-7; TRBD2 agrees at 11 bases. This CDR3 has 15 amino acids. V was pared by 3 bases and J by 3 bases, with 5 bases of the junction left unmatched. In germline, CDR1 is SGHRS, CDR2 YFSETQ. The CDR3 loop reads CASSSSTSGGYEQYF. The CDR3 nucleotides are TGCGCCAGCAGCTCATCAACTAGCGGGGGCTACGAGCAGTACTTC.

The V call is TRBV5-5, the J call TRBJ1-4; 7 bases line up with TRBD1. The V gene end was trimmed by 2 bases and the J gene end by 0 bases; junction bases not matched to a gene: 7. The CDR3 is made up of 17 amino acids. Germline CDR1 reads SGHKS; CDR2 reads YYEKEE (reference sequence). Here the CDR3 reads CASSLQGRQATNEKLFF. CDR3 nucleotide sequence: TGTGCCAGCAGCTTACAGGGGAGGCAGGCAACTAATGAAAAACTGTTTTTT. Full variable domain (rest looked up from reference TRBV5-5 and TRBJ1-4): DAGVTQSPTHLIKTRGQQVTLRCSPISGHKSVSWYQQVLGQGPQFIFQYYEKEERGRGNFPDRFSARQFPNYSSELNVNALLLGDSALYLCASSLQGRQATNEKLFFGSGTQLSVL.

This clone came up a few times. The same CDR3 arises from other DNA sequences in this sample as well. This chain connects TRBV30 to TRBJ1-3; D possibly corresponds to TRBD1 (6 bases). Looked up from germline, CDR1 is GTSNPN and CDR2 is SVGIG (reference sequence). With 0 bases removed from V and 0 bases from J, the gap between germline ends came to 6 bases. The CDR3 is 14 residues long. The CDR3 sequence: CAWSVRGSGNTIYF. The CDR3 DNA is TGTGCCTGGAGTGTCAGGGGCTCTGGAAACACCATATATTTT.

The table lists this clone with a count of one. The CDR3 nucleotides read TGTGCCAGCAGCCCCGGCCCCACAGAGGGGGATGGCTACACCTTC. Its translation: CASSPGPTEGDGYTF. The V gene is TRBV5-4, the J gene TRBJ1-2, with D possibly being TRBD1 (6 bases). Germline values: CDR1 SGHNT, CDR2 YYREEE (reference sequence). V lost 4 bases, J lost 6 bases, and 19 bases lay in between. This CDR3 comprises 15 residues.

The rearrangement links TRBV5-1 to TRBJ2-2; D gene ambiguous. The germline gives CDR1 SGHRS, CDR2 YFSETQ. There are 13 residues in the CDR3. V shed 0 bases and J shed 3 bases, with 3 bases lying between them. The CDR3 reads CASSLADTGELFF. The CDR3 DNA sequence: TGCGCCAGCAGCTTGGCGGACACCGGGGAGCTGTTTTTT.

The rearrangement links TRBV5-1 to TRBJ1-3; 9 bases agree with TRBD1. J gave up 0 bases and V 3 bases, and 10 bases lay outside the gene matches. The CDR3 sequence is 18 residues long. In germline, CDR1 is SGHRS, CDR2 YFSETQ. The CDR3 protein is CASSWETGTGISGNTIYF. The CDR3 nucleotides are TGCGCCAGCAGCTGGGAAACCGGGACAGGGATCTCTGGAAACACCATATATTTT.

The chain combines TRBV5-1 with TRBJ1-4; the D is unclear. The CDR3 covers 14 residues. The ends were cut back, 4 bases at V and 4 bases at J, with 11 bases in the middle. Germline CDR1 reads SGHRS; CDR2 reads YFSETQ. The CDR3 region has the DNA TGCGCCAGCAGCGCGGGAGCCGGTAATGAAAAACTGTTTTTT. Translating gives CASSAGAGNEKLFF.

The chain has TRBV16 and TRBJ1-1; 7 bases match TRBD1. The germline gives CDR1 KGHSY, CDR2 FQNENV. The V and J ends lost 0 bases and 11 bases, in that order; junction bases with no gene match: 9. The CDR3 is 14 amino acids. Here the CDR3 reads CASSQSGVGQWAFF. As DNA, the CDR3 is TGTGCCAGCAGCCAATCAGGTGTGGGACAGTGGGCTTTCTTT. The full variable domain, with the rest looked up from reference TRBV16 and TRBJ1-1, is GEEVAQTPKHLVRGEGQKAKLYCAPIKGHSYVFWYQQVLKNEFKFLISFQNENVFDETGMPKERFSAKCLPNSPCSLEIQATKLEDSAVYFCASSQSGVGQWAFFGQGTRLTVV.

The CDR3, as DNA: TGTGCCAGCAGACCTACGCGAGCAACTAATGAAAAACTGTTTTTT. Translating gives CASRPTRATNEKLFF. The rearrangement links TRBV6-6 to TRBJ1-4; no clear D. Per the germline V gene, CDR1 is MNHNY and CDR2 is SVGAGI (reference sequence). The CDR3 contains 15 residues. Trimming removed 6 bases from V and 0 bases from J, with 11 bases in between.

This rearrangement joins TRBV6-1 to TRBJ1-1; D is unresolved. The V end lost 1 base, the J end lost 7 bases, and 13 bases lay between the germline ends. In germline, CDR1 is MNHNS, CDR2 SASEGT. CDR3 length equals 14 residues. CDR3 amino acids: CASSEDLSGFEAFF. CDR3 in DNA: TGTGCCAGCAGTGAAGATTTGTCGGGATTTGAAGCTTTCTTT.

This clone appeared once. The chain is built from TRBV29-1 and TRBJ2-7; 8 nucleotides agree with TRBD2. The CDR3 has 14 residues. V trimming: 6 bases; J trimming: 3 bases; junction bases outside the gene matches: 10. Germline lookup yields CDR1 SQVTM and CDR2 ANQGSEA. The CDR3 loop reads CSVRRLGLDYEQYF. CDR3 nucleotide sequence: TGCAGCGTCCGTCGGCTGGGACTAGACTACGAGCAGTACTTC.

The chain is built from TRBV6-5 and TRBJ1-1; D is undetermined. In germline, CDR1 is MNHEY, CDR2 SVGAGI. CDR3 size: 14 residues. The V end lost 0 bases, the J end lost 4 bases, and 9 bases lay between the germline ends. The CDR3 nucleotides read TGTGCCAGCAGTTACTCGTCCGGGGTCACTGAAGCTTTCTTT. It specifies CASSYSSGVTEAFF.

The chain is built from TRBV6-2 or TRBV6-3 and TRBJ1-2; the match to TRBD1 covers 7 bases. With 3 bases clipped from V and 8 bases from J, the junction kept 15 bases outside the gene matches. Germline-derived CDR1 and CDR2 are MNHEY and SVGEGT. The CDR3 is 16 residues long. CDR3 loop: CASSYRDSQRSRGYTF. DNA for the CDR3: TGTGCCAGCAGTTATCGGGACAGCCAAAGATCTCGCGGCTACACCTTC.